This entry features one T cell receptor beta chain sequence. Assay used: immunoSEQ multiplex PCR; TCRdb lists only in-frame clones, some missing. The data show under 50,000 clones, about 77% seen once. The data were taken from a study of blood T cell repertoires in COVID-19. Looking at the study overall: T cells, B-cell-depleted T cells, or PBMCs supplied cDNA or gDNA.

This CDR3 has 15 amino acids. Germline V gene sequence: CDR1 SGHAT, CDR2 FQDESV (reference sequence). With V trimmed by 2 bases and J by 2 bases, 5 bases remained unmatched. Sequenced material: peripheral blood. The receptor was derived from a human donor with active or convalescent COVID-19. The donor label of this sample is uncertain. This chain connects TRBV11-1 to TRBJ1-1; 7 bases match TRBD1. The CDR3 region is CASSLIWTGNTEAFF. DNA for the CDR3: TGTGCCAGCAGCTTAATCTGGACAGGCAACACTGAAGCTTTCTTT.